This T cell receptor (beta chain) came from a study of OX40 agonist ivuxolimab in advanced cancers. Method: immunoSEQ multiplex PCR; TCRdb's copy keeps in-frame clones and lacks some. The profile shows under 90,000 clones, 85% to 90% of them singletons. This CDR3 has 11 amino acids. Germline V CDR1 and CDR2: DFQATT, SNEGSKA (reference sequence). Trimming pared 5 bases from V and 3 bases from J, leaving 8 bases between. This specimen was CD4+ or CD8+ T cells sorted from blood, taken in a trial of the OX40 agonist ivuxolimab. The clonotype originates from an adult with an advanced solid tumor such as melanoma, head and neck, liver or kidney cancer. The J gene is TRBJ2-7, the V gene TRBV20-1, with D unclear. In DNA form, the CDR3 reads TGCAGTGCTGACGAGAACTACGAGCAGTACTTC. Translating gives CSADENYEQYF.